This entry lists 10 T cell receptor beta chains sequenced from one sample in a study of blood T cell repertoires in COVID-19. Assay used: immunoSEQ multiplex PCR; TCRdb lists only in-frame clones, some missing. Among 35,000 to 50,000 clones listed, roughly 90% were seen once. Sequenced input: peripheral blood. All receptors come from a man between 60 and 75 years old with active COVID-19.

This clone was found once. The CDR3 here is CASSQGQAESPYF. The CDR3 coding sequence is TGTGCCAGCAGCCAGGGCCAGGCAGAGAGTCCGTACTTC. The chain couples TRBV3-1 (or the pseudogene TRBV3-2) to TRBJ2-7; D gene uncertain. In germline, CDR1 is LGHDT, CDR2 YNNKEL (reference sequence). V was cut by 3 bases and J by 12 bases, with 18 bases left in between. The CDR3 is 13 residues long.

Notes on this clone: No DNA is shown, since the ends of the CDR3 on it are uncertain; the CDR3 is the one TCRdb lists. The genes are TRBV24-1 and TRBJ2-1; the table assigns TRBD2, which was not confirmed against the DNA. The V gene's germline CDR1 is KGHDR and CDR2 SFDVKD. Ends included, the CDR3 has 21 residues. CDR3 protein: CATSDNAKGSTEGEQFFSCLF.

V is TRBV4-3 and J is TRBJ2-2; possibly TRBD1 for D (5 bases). V was clipped by 0 bases and J by 6 bases, with 17 bases between them. CDR1 is LGHNA and CDR2 is YSLEER in the germline V gene. The CDR3 sequence is 17 residues long. CDR3 loop: CASSQERHRIGAGELFF. For the CDR3, the DNA is TGCGCCAGCAGCCAAGAAAGACACCGGATAGGGGCCGGGGAGCTGTTTTTT.

This chain uses TRBV7-2 with TRBJ1-2; the match to TRBD1 covers 9 bases. This CDR3 is 14 amino acids long. V was pared by 6 bases and J by 8 bases, with 10 bases of the junction left unmatched. Germline-derived CDR1 and CDR2 are SGHTA and FQGNSA. The CDR3 nucleotides are TGTGCCAGCAGTCCAGGGACAGGGAGCTACGGCTACACCTTC. As protein: CASSPGTGSYGYTF.

The chain has TRBV25-1 and TRBJ2-7; D might be TRBD1 (6 bases). V was shortened by 4 bases and J by 5 bases, with 9 bases between the two germline ends. This CDR3 spans 12 amino acids. The germline V gene has CDR1 MGHDK and CDR2 SYGVNS. The CDR3 bases are TGTGCCAGCAGTGCCAGGGGAAACGAGCAGTACTTC. Translating gives CASSARGNEQYF.

The V call is TRBV5-1, the J call TRBJ2-3; D may be TRBD2 (5 bases). Germline V gene data show CDR1 as SGHRS and CDR2 as YFSETQ. The CDR3 runs 15 residues. The ends were cut back, 6 bases at V and 2 bases at J, with 16 bases in the middle. The CDR3 sequence: CASTKDPGSTDTQYF. CDR3 sequence (DNA): TGCGCCAGCACAAAAGACCCGGGATCCACAGATACGCAGTATTTT.

The rearrangement links TRBV4-3 to TRBJ2-7; 9 nucleotides line up with TRBD2. Germline lookup yields CDR1 LGHNA and CDR2 YSLEER. The CDR3 is 15 residues long. Trimming removed 4 bases from V and 2 bases from J; junction bases left unmatched: 6. The CDR3 here is CASSPLAGGAYEQYF. CDR3 DNA sequence: TGCGCCAGCAGCCCTCTCGCGGGAGGGGCCTACGAGCAGTACTTC.

V and J are TRBV4-1 and TRBJ2-1; 10 positions match TRBD2. CDR1 MGHRA and CDR2 YSYEKL come from the germline V gene. This CDR3 is built from 19 residues. J was trimmed by 6 bases and V by 6 bases; bases with no gene match: 20. The CDR3 sequence: CASRATGLDLSGRGNEQFF. The CDR3 DNA follows: TGCGCCAGCAGAGCAACAGGCCTCGATTTAAGCGGGAGGGGCAATGAGCAGTTCTTC.

The rearrangement uses TRBV10-3 and TRBJ2-3; 7 positions agree with TRBD1. The J segment lost 1 base and the V segment lost 6 bases, leaving 4 bases of the junction unmatched. CDR1 ENHRY and CDR2 SYGVKD come from the germline V gene. CDR3 length: 14 residues. The CDR3 nucleotides are TGTGCCATCAGAACCGGGACAGGCACAGATACGCAGTATTTT. This sequence encodes CAIRTGTGTDTQYF.

The chain combines TRBV7-9 with TRBJ1-2; no clear D. This CDR3 has 12 residues. The V end was cut by 3 bases, the J end by 6 bases, with 8 bases between. Germline-derived CDR1 and CDR2 are SEHNR and FQNEAQ (reference sequence). In DNA form, the CDR3 reads TGTGCCAGCAGCTTCGGGTGGGATGGCTACACCTTC. Its translation: CASSFGWDGYTF.